A selection of T cell receptor beta chains follows, all from one sample in a study of beta chain features in type 1 diabetes. Profiling relied on immunoSEQ multiplex PCR, and the TCRdb table lists in-frame clones only, not all of them. The table lists around 70,000 clones, around 49% of them singletons. Sequencing was done on a sample of central memory CD4+ T cells from blood. These receptors were obtained from a young man with type 1 diabetes. Each CDR3 is given with its conserved first and last residue. Each record gives: clone size, D gene, V gene, CDR3 length, J gene, CDR3 protein, CDR3 DNA. A D gene is named only where the DNA matches it firmly. Clone size, where shown, is once, few, many, or a class for clones that have expanded.

clone_size: NA; d_call: TRBD2; v_call: TRBV6-6; cdr3_length: 13; j_call: TRBJ2-2; cdr3_aa: CASSYGSGKELFF; cdr3_nt: TGTGCCAGCAGTTACGGTAGCGGGAAGGAGCTGTTTTTT
clone_size: few; d_call: NA; v_call: TRBV30; cdr3_length: 11; j_call: TRBJ1-1; cdr3_aa: CAWGLNTEAFF; cdr3_nt: TGTGCCTGGGGGCTGAACACTGAAGCTTTCTTT
clone_size: few; d_call: NA; v_call: TRBV11-2; cdr3_length: 13; j_call: TRBJ2-7; cdr3_aa: CASSLTGPYEQYF; cdr3_nt: TGTGCCAGCAGCCTTACAGGTCCCTACGAGCAGTACTTC
clone_size: few; d_call: NA; v_call: TRBV5-4; cdr3_length: 14; j_call: TRBJ2-1; cdr3_aa: CASSLDGLYNEQFF; cdr3_nt: TGTGCCAGCAGCCTCGACGGACTGTACAATGAGCAGTTCTTC
clone_size: few; d_call: TRBD1; v_call: TRBV18; cdr3_length: 14; j_call: TRBJ2-7; cdr3_aa: CASSRGQGRYEQYF; cdr3_nt: TGTGCCAGCTCACGCGGACAGGGTCGGTACGAGCAGTACTTC
clone_size: NA; d_call: TRBD1; v_call: TRBV5-1; cdr3_length: 14; j_call: TRBJ2-1; cdr3_aa: CASSRGTGYNEQFF; cdr3_nt: TGCGCCAGCAGCAGGGGGACAGGATACAATGAGCAGTTCTTC
clone_size: few; d_call: TRBD1; v_call: TRBV5-6; cdr3_length: 13; j_call: TRBJ2-7; cdr3_aa: CASSDRTTYEQYF; cdr3_nt: TGTGCCAGCTCGGACAGGACGACCTACGAGCAGTACTTC
clone_size: NA; d_call: NA; v_call: TRBV18; cdr3_length: 15; j_call: TRBJ2-3; cdr3_aa: CASSPPAGRTDTQYF; cdr3_nt: TGTGCCAGCTCACCACCAGCAGGGCGCACAGATACGCAGTATTTT
clone_size: NA; d_call: NA; v_call: TRBV2; cdr3_length: 10; j_call: TRBJ2-7; cdr3_aa: CASRYYEQYF; cdr3_nt: TGTGCCAGCAGATACTACGAGCAGTACTTC
clone_size: once; d_call: NA; v_call: TRBV7-2; cdr3_length: 15; j_call: TRBJ2-7; cdr3_aa: CASSLEGGGRDEQYF; cdr3_nt: TGTGCCAGCAGCTTAGAGGGCGGGGGCCGCGACGAGCAGTACTTC
clone_size: NA; d_call: NA; v_call: TRBV1; cdr3_length: 17; j_call: TRBJ2-3; cdr3_aa: CTSSQGGTSGRTDTQYF; cdr3_nt: TGCACCAGCAGCCAAGGAGGGACTAGCGGGAGGACAGATACGCAGTATTTT
clone_size: NA; d_call: NA; v_call: TRBV10-3; cdr3_length: 15; j_call: TRBJ2-3; cdr3_aa: CAISATGGGTDTQYF; cdr3_nt: TGTGCCATCAGTGCGACGGGCGGGGGCACAGATACGCAGTATTTT
clone_size: few; d_call: TRBD2; v_call: TRBV30; cdr3_length: 14; j_call: TRBJ2-7; cdr3_aa: CAWSTAGGTYEQYF; cdr3_nt: TGTGCCTGGAGTACAGCGGGAGGAACCTACGAGCAGTACTTC
clone_size: NA; d_call: TRBD2; v_call: TRBV9; cdr3_length: 16; j_call: TRBJ2-1; cdr3_aa: CASSVSLTSGNNEQFF; cdr3_nt: TGTGCCAGCAGCGTGAGCCTGACTAGCGGGAACAATGAGCAGTTCTTC
clone_size: once; d_call: NA; v_call: TRBV4-1; cdr3_length: 15; j_call: TRBJ2-2; cdr3_aa: CASSRIQGGTGELFF; cdr3_nt: TGCGCCAGCAGTCGAATACAGGGTGGCACCGGGGAGCTGTTTTTT
clone_size: medium-sized; d_call: TRBD1; v_call: TRBV18; cdr3_length: 16; j_call: TRBJ2-6; cdr3_aa: CASSPGTGAGANVLTF; cdr3_nt: TGTGCCAGCTCACCGGGGACAGGGGCTGGGGCCAACGTCCTGACTTTC
clone_size: NA; d_call: NA; v_call: TRBV12-5; cdr3_length: 12; j_call: TRBJ1-5; cdr3_aa: CASGAGGTPQHF; cdr3_nt: TGTGCTAGTGGTGCCGGAGGGACCCCCCAGCATTTT
clone_size: NA; d_call: TRBD2; v_call: TRBV4-1; cdr3_length: 19; j_call: TRBJ2-1; cdr3_aa: CASSSRTSGGLSSYNEQFF; cdr3_nt: TGCGCCAGCAGCTCCCGGACTAGCGGGGGCCTAAGCTCCTACAATGAGCAGTTCTTC
clone_size: NA; d_call: TRBD1; v_call: TRBV5-1; cdr3_length: 15; j_call: TRBJ1-1; cdr3_aa: CASRNLDRGGTEAFF; cdr3_nt: TGCGCCAGCCGTAACCTTGACAGGGGAGGGACTGAAGCTTTCTTT
clone_size: NA; d_call: NA; v_call: TRBV7-9; cdr3_length: 17; j_call: TRBJ1-3; cdr3_aa: CASSLEAGSLTGNTIYF; cdr3_nt: TGTGCCAGCAGCTTAGAGGCAGGGTCCCTAACTGGAAACACCATATATTTT
clone_size: NA; d_call: NA; v_call: TRBV5-1; cdr3_length: 13; j_call: TRBJ2-7; cdr3_aa: CASSFQGSYEQYF; cdr3_nt: TGCGCCAGCAGCTTCCAGGGGAGTTACGAGCAGTACTTC
clone_size: NA; d_call: TRBD2; v_call: TRBV5-1; cdr3_length: 16; j_call: TRBJ2-5; cdr3_aa: CASSSSLRTSKETQYF; cdr3_nt: TGCGCCAGCAGCTCCTCGCTTAGGACTAGCAAAGAGACCCAGTACTTC
clone_size: NA; d_call: NA; v_call: TRBV5-4; cdr3_length: 14; j_call: TRBJ2-2; cdr3_aa: CASSLPQGTGELFF; cdr3_nt: TGTGCCAGCAGCCTACCACAGGGAACCGGGGAGCTGTTTTTT
clone_size: NA; d_call: NA; v_call: TRBV27; cdr3_length: 15; j_call: TRBJ1-1; cdr3_aa: CASSSQGLGNTEAFF; cdr3_nt: TGTGCCAGCAGTTCTCAGGGTTTGGGCAACACTGAAGCTTTCTTT
clone_size: few; d_call: TRBD1; v_call: TRBV18; cdr3_length: 13; j_call: TRBJ2-7; cdr3_aa: CASSRDRTYEQYF; cdr3_nt: TGTGCCAGCTCCCGGGACAGAACCTACGAGCAGTACTTC
clone_size: few; d_call: NA; v_call: TRBV18; cdr3_length: 12; j_call: TRBJ1-1; cdr3_aa: CASSPGQTEAFF; cdr3_nt: TGTGCCAGCTCACCAGGACAGACTGAAGCTTTCTTT
clone_size: NA; d_call: NA; v_call: TRBV30; cdr3_length: 14; j_call: TRBJ1-2; cdr3_aa: CAWRGPGTWVSYTF; cdr3_nt: TGTGCCTGGAGGGGCCCCGGGACTTGGGTGTCCTACACCTTC
clone_size: NA; d_call: TRBD1; v_call: TRBV19; cdr3_length: 15; j_call: TRBJ1-2; cdr3_aa: CASRRGTASLIGYTF; cdr3_nt: TGTGCCAGTAGGAGAGGGACAGCAAGCCTCATTGGCTACACCTTC
clone_size: NA; d_call: NA; v_call: TRBV5-3; cdr3_length: 16; j_call: TRBJ1-2; cdr3_aa: CARSGVVVRKNYGYTF; cdr3_nt: TGTGCCAGAAGCGGAGTAGTGGTGAGAAAGAACTATGGCTACACCTTC
clone_size: few; d_call: TRBD1; v_call: TRBV18; cdr3_length: 14; j_call: TRBJ1-2; cdr3_aa: CASSVEQGAYGYTF; cdr3_nt: TGTGCCAGCTCAGTTGAACAGGGGGCCTATGGCTACACCTTC
clone_size: NA; d_call: NA; v_call: TRBV27; cdr3_length: 11; j_call: TRBJ2-3; cdr3_aa: CASSSEVTQYF; cdr3_nt: TGTGCCAGCAGTAGTGAGGTTACGCAGTATTTT
clone_size: NA; d_call: TRBD2; v_call: TRBV7-2; cdr3_length: 15; j_call: TRBJ2-2; cdr3_aa: CASSLVGRGTGELFF; cdr3_nt: TGTGCCAGCAGCTTAGTGGGGAGGGGTACCGGGGAGCTGTTTTTT
clone_size: NA; d_call: TRBD1; v_call: TRBV11-2; cdr3_length: 15; j_call: TRBJ2-7; cdr3_aa: CASSLKWDSSYEQYF; cdr3_nt: TGTGCCAGCAGCTTGAAATGGGACAGCTCCTACGAGCAGTACTTC
clone_size: few; d_call: NA; v_call: TRBV7-9; cdr3_length: 11; j_call: TRBJ2-3; cdr3_aa: CASSSTDTQYF; cdr3_nt: TGTGCCAGCAGCTCGACTGATACGCAGTATTTT
clone_size: NA; d_call: NA; v_call: TRBV5-1; cdr3_length: 14; j_call: TRBJ2-1; cdr3_aa: CASRGAQWGSEQFF; cdr3_nt: TGCGCCAGCAGGGGGGCCCAGTGGGGAAGTGAGCAGTTCTTC